This T cell receptor beta chain was identified during a study of blood T cell repertoires in COVID-19. Study context: The United States, Italy and Spain were the sources of the acute and convalescent COVID-19 samples. PBMCs, B-cell-depleted T cells, or T cells provided the cDNA or gDNA that made up the material.

Authors' methods: Researchers report that nucleated cell counts were estimated from reference gene primer amplification. Clones were read by immunoSEQ multiplex PCR, and TCRdb kept only the in-frame ones, dropping some. D and trimming come from the DNA, and the V and J calls and clone size come from that table. Found here are approximately 170,000 clones, approximately 80% of them singletons; the top ten hold roughly 12%. The CDR3 has 14 amino acids. Germline assignment: CDR1 KGHSH and CDR2 LQKENI. V trimming: 4 bases; J trimming: 4 bases; junction bases outside the gene matches: 7. This sequence originates from a woman in her forties or fifties with acute or convalescent COVID-19. The rearrangement uses TRBV18 and TRBJ2-7; 7 bases fit TRBD2. Sequenced input: peripheral blood. This chain's CDR3 is CASSRGGQLYEQYF. The CDR3 DNA sequence: TGTGCCAGCTCACGGGGGGGTCAGCTTTACGAGCAGTACTTC.